The T cell receptor (beta chain) under discussion was sequenced for a study of T cell responses to AZD1222 COVID-19 vaccine. In the study overall: It was second doses at about 4 or about 12 weeks that were pooled.

Whole-study results and caveats: Spike-specific TCR breadth and depth both grew after two AZD1222 doses. CD4 TCRs covered the whole spike, strongest at regions 160-218 and 743-854.

Some clones are missing from TCRdb's copy, which holds only in-frame ones; the method was immunoSEQ multiplex PCR. The table shows 95,000 to 100,000 clones, with roughly 84% occurring only once. CDR3 length equals 18 residues. Trimming at V came to 6 bases and at J to 7 bases, leaving 18 bases not matched to a gene. Germline V CDR1 and CDR2: SNHLY, FYNNEI. On this clone: The antigen is unknown.

The chain uses TRBV2 and TRBJ2-1, with 10 bases matching TRBD2. The receptor's source is an adult in good health. The sequenced sample was peripheral blood, obtained on day 0 of AZD1222 vaccination. The CDR3: CASRIAGGNEPLGNEQFF. The CDR3 DNA reads TGTGCCAGCAGAATAGCGGGAGGCAACGAACCTTTAGGGAATGAGCAGTTCTTC.